The 6 T cell receptor beta chains reported below all come from one sample, sequenced in a study of a mutant IDH1 vaccine in newly diagnosed glioma. Time point described: week 47, end of study. A 20-mer mutant IDH1 peptide at 300 ug was injected subcutaneously with topical imiquimod. Their specific antigens are unknown. Profiled with immunoSEQ multiplex PCR; TCRdb holds only in-frame clones, not every one. The sample has tens of thousands of clones; roughly four fifths are singletons. Material: PBMCs, obtained from a glioma patient whose treatment included an IDH1 peptide vaccine. The receptors originated from a woman aged 45-65 years with glioma.

The table lists this clone with a count of one. V gene TRBV29-1 combines with J gene TRBJ2-7, with 9 nucleotides matching TRBD1. CDR1 and CDR2 (germline): SQVTM, ANQGSEA. Unmatched junction bases numbered 7, after V lost 1 base and J lost 6 bases. The CDR3 extends over 14 amino acids. CDR3 coding DNA: TGCAGCGTTGAAGGTAGGGGACAGGGTTCCGAGCAGTACTTC. It codes for CSVEGRGQGSEQYF.

There are a few counts of this clone. The chain combines TRBV6-1 with TRBJ1-4; 9 nucleotides agree with TRBD1. The V and J ends lost 3 bases and 5 bases, in that order; junction bases with no gene match: 1. Germline V gene sequence: CDR1 MNHNS, CDR2 SASEGT. The CDR3 runs to 14 residues. CDR3 amino acids: CASSEGQGNEKLFF. The CDR3 nucleotides are TGTGCCAGCAGTGAGGGACAGGGAAATGAAAAACTGTTTTTT.

The chain carries TRBV19 and TRBJ1-3; D is undetermined. The CDR3 consists of 14 residues. Trimming cost V 2 bases and J 4 bases, with 9 bases left between them. Germline V gene sequence: CDR1 LNHDA, CDR2 SQIVND (reference sequence). The CDR3: CASSIPGPGNTIYF. The CDR3 DNA reads as TGTGCCAGTAGTATACCGGGTCCCGGAAACACCATATATTTT.

The genes are TRBV30 and TRBJ2-1; D may be TRBD1 (6 bases). The V and J ends lost 2 bases and 3 bases respectively, with 14 bases between them. CDR3 length: 15 amino acids. The germline gives CDR1 GTSNPN, CDR2 SVGIG (reference sequence). The CDR3 DNA is TGTGCCTGGAGTTTTCCAGACAGGCTCTACAATGAGCAGTTCTTC. Its protein product is CAWSFPDRLYNEQFF.

The chain carries TRBV9 and TRBJ1-6, with 8 bases identical to TRBD1. The CDR3 runs 15 residues. Germline V CDR1 and CDR2: SGDLS, YYNGEE. V lost 4 bases to trimming and J lost 7 bases; unmatched junction nucleotides: 7. The DNA of the CDR3 is TGTGCCAGCAGCATCAGACAGGGGAGGAATTCACCCCTCCACTTT. This sequence encodes CASSIRQGRNSPLHF.

J is TRBJ2-7 and V is TRBV11-2, with D possibly being TRBD2 (5 bases). Trimming removed 1 base at V and 6 bases at J, with 10 bases between. Germline values: CDR1 SGHAT, CDR2 FQNNGV. CDR3 length: 13 residues. This chain's CDR3 is CASSLGGIIEQYF. DNA for the CDR3: TGTGCCAGCAGCTTAGGAGGGATAATCGAGCAGTACTTC.